This T cell receptor beta chain was profiled in a study of patients and donors after allogeneic stem cell transplantation (dated by TCRdb to the early 2020s). Comment on this clonotype: The antigen this receptor binds is unknown. The input lacks base qualities; no much larger clone sits a single base away.

The library was obtained by RT-PCR. The run used a NextSeq 550. TCRdb reworked the public reads: Q25 trimming with fastp, MiXCR clone assembly, productive beta chains retained. Rows with one shared CDR3 protein collapse into an entry with the most common genes and DNA. Within this sample are some 880,000 distinct CDR3 sequences, with around 17% of them counted one time only. Around 6% of the sample goes to the ten largest clones. V lost 6 bases and J lost 5 bases; the stretch between them is 13 bases long. CDR3 length: 13 amino acids, cysteine to phenylalanine. Solely the CDR3 DNA is kept, with 39 bases framed from the first base.

The source of this sequence is a human donor who was either an allogeneic HSCT recipient or a stem cell or donor lymphocyte infusion donor (not recorded which). It is not recorded whose cells these are; they may come from a transplant donor. What was sequenced was blood, either unsorted or a sorted T cell fraction (not recorded which). The V and J genes are TRBV12-3 or TRBV12-4 and TRBJ2-5; perhaps TRBD1 is the D gene, with 6 bases matching. The DNA reads TGTGCCAGCAGCATCTCCCAGGGGGAGACCCAGTACTTC. It encodes CASSISQGETQYF.